This T cell receptor beta chain comes out of a study of blood T cell repertoires in COVID-19. For the study at large: COVID-19 samples, acute and convalescent, were from the United States, Italy and Spain. In each case, the material was cDNA or gDNA derived from T cells, B-cell-depleted T cells, or PBMCs.

As handled by the study authors: By means of reference gene primer amplification, nucleated cell counts were estimated. Generated by immunoSEQ multiplex PCR, the TCRdb table keeps only in-frame clones and is missing some. The DNA gave D and trimming, while V, J and clone size come from that table. The table records around 130,000 clones, more than 85% of them present only once. This clone was seen only a few times. After removal of 2 bases from V and 2 bases from J, the junction contained 3 bases not matched to a gene. The CDR3 consists of 14 residues. The germline gives CDR1 MNHEY, CDR2 SMNVEV (reference sequence).

Sequences were obtained from peripheral blood. The receptor comes from a man over 45 with active or convalescent COVID-19. The V and J genes are TRBV27 and TRBJ2-7; 7 bases map to TRBD1. CDR3 nucleotides: TGTGCCAGCAGTTTACGACAGGGCCCCTACGAGCAGTACTTC. Its protein is CASSLRQGPYEQYF.